The TCR beta chain under discussion was sequenced for a study of T cell changes during pregnancy in multiple sclerosis. Trimming took 6 bases from V and 3 from J; bases not matched to a gene: 12. This CDR3 has 15 residues. CDR1 SGHTS and CDR2 YDEGEE come from the germline V gene. Profiling relied on immunoSEQ multiplex PCR, and the TCRdb table lists in-frame clones only, not all of them. This table holds tens of thousands of clones, roughly 90% found once. The rearrangement joins TRBV5-8 to TRBJ2-7, with 7 bases lining up with TRBD1. This sequence originates from a female donor with multiple sclerosis, enrolled in a pregnancy study. This specimen consisted of peripheral blood, obtained in the first trimester of pregnancy. The CDR3 nucleotides are TGTGCCAGCACCCTTGGGCCTAGGGGGCACTACGAGCAGTACTTC. Its protein product is CASTLGPRGHYEQYF. Full variable domain (rest looked up from reference TRBV5-8 and TRBJ2-7): EAGVTQSPTHLIKTRGQQATLRCSPISGHTSVYWYQQALGLGLQFLLWYDEGEERNRGNFPPRFSGRQFPNYSSELNVNALELEDSALYLCASTLGPRGHYEQYFGPGTRLTVT.